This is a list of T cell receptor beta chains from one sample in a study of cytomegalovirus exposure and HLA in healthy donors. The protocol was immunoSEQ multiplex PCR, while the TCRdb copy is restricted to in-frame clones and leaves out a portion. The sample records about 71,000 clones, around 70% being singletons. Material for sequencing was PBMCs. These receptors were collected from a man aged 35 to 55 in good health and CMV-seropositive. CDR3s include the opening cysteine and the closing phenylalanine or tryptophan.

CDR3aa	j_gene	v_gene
CASRPGTGGNEQYF	TRBJ2-7	TRBV6-5
CASSLETEAFF	TRBJ1-1	TRBV5-1
CASSSGWDTQYF	TRBJ2-3	TRBV28
CARSPTEEVLNYGYTF	TRBJ1-2	TRBV5-3
CATVPSLTGVYGYTF	TRBJ1-2	TRBV6-1
CASSFLDKEYGYTF	TRBJ1-2	TRBV7-2
CATLTAGANVLTF	TRBJ2-6	TRBV28
CASSLNGGAEAFF	TRBJ1-1	TRBV5-4
CASSLLGQNLYEQYF	TRBJ2-7	TRBV28
CASSFWGWQEAFF	TRBJ1-1	TRBV28
CASGPEVGVLTF	TRBJ2-6	TRBV12-5
CASSYSGRGEETQYF	TRBJ2-5	TRBV6-5
CASSLWVGRGQPQHF	TRBJ1-5	TRBV7-2
CASRREDTQYF	TRBJ2-3	TRBV28
CASSHLTGGGYGYTF	TRBJ1-2	TRBV4-3
CASSGTVNEQFF	TRBJ2-1	TRBV11-2
CASSPRDWNTGELFF	TRBJ2-2	TRBV28
CASTEEGRDTEAFF	TRBJ1-1	TRBV5-1
CASSLRLRGGDGYTF	TRBJ1-2	TRBV5-4
CASSQDVTDIQETQYF	TRBJ2-5	TRBV4-2
CASSRTGGYKTQYF	TRBJ2-5	TRBV28
CASSRGQLSGANVLTF	TRBJ2-6	TRBV5-1
CATSRDGGAAYEQYF	TRBJ2-7	TRBV15
CARCSVEQYF	TRBJ2-7	TRBV5-3
CASSLGSHRGGTEAFF	TRBJ1-1	TRBV7-6
CASSLGKTRDEQYF	TRBJ2-7	TRBV27
CASSEGQGSYEQYF	TRBJ2-7	TRBV6-1
CSARVGGAVGTEAFF	TRBJ1-1	TRBV29-1
CASSRTGTDQKLFF	TRBJ1-4	TRBV5-6
CASSTSGTGVGKLFF	TRBJ1-4	TRBV28
CASSQGGSSYEQYF	TRBJ2-7	TRBV4-2
CASSSSRLAGVGNEQFF	TRBJ2-1	TRBV5-1
CASSAKGAGGGYTF	TRBJ1-2	TRBV5-1
CASSADSQQFF	TRBJ2-1	TRBV6-6
CASSGGGLATKETQYF	TRBJ2-5	TRBV5-1
CASWDRGLSNQPQHF	TRBJ1-5	TRBV28
CASSVEGGRGTDTQYF	TRBJ2-3	TRBV9
CASSPLLAGAGGSQYF	TRBJ2-3	TRBV4-1
CASSDRGPNTEAFF	TRBJ1-1	TRBV6-1
CASSQDLRVSGANVLTF	TRBJ2-6	TRBV4-1
CASSVGGQGARGYTF	TRBJ1-2	TRBV9
CASSLREGNEQFF	TRBJ2-1	TRBV7-6